This record concerns one T cell receptor beta chain sequence. Germline V gene lookup returns CDR1 SGHTA and CDR2 FQGNSA. V lost 1 base, J lost 2 bases, and 8 bases lay in between. This CDR3 contains 14 residues. TCRdb's copy holds only in-frame clones and misses some; the assay was immunoSEQ multiplex PCR. The table shows 300,000 to 450,000 clones, with 87% occurring only once. The data were obtained in a study of blood T cell repertoires in COVID-19. Study-level information: From the United States, Italy and Spain came samples of acute and convalescent COVID-19. PBMCs, B-cell-depleted T cells, or T cells were the source of the cDNA or gDNA that made up the material.

The sample consisted of peripheral blood. This sequence joins TRBV7-2 and TRBJ1-2; no reliable D call. The source is a woman aged 55-69 years with COVID-19, enrolled during active disease. The CDR3 loop reads CASSLVDKNYGYTF. The CDR3 DNA reads as TGTGCCAGCAGCTTAGTTGACAAAAACTATGGCTACACCTTC.